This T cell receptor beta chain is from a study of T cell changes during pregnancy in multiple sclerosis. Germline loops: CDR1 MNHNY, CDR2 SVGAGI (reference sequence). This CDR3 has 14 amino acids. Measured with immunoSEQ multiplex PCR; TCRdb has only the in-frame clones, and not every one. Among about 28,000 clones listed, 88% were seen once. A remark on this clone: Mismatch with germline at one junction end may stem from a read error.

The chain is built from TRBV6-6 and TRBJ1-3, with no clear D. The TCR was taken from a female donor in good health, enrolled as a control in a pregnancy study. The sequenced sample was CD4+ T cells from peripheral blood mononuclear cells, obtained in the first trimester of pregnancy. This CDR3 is CASSYAVIGDTIYF. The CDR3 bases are TGTGCCAGCAGTTACGCCGTTATTGGAGACACCATATATTTT.